Below are 5 T cell receptor beta chains sequenced from a single sample in a study of ipilimumab plus nivolumab after autologous stem cell transplantation. The repertoire was sequenced with immunoSEQ multiplex PCR; TCRdb's copy has only in-frame clones and lacks some. This table holds about 15,000 clones, around four fifths found once. This sample comprised PBMCs, obtained in a trial of ipilimumab plus nivolumab as post-transplant consolidation. All receptors come from a male donor with diffuse large B-cell lymphoma.

V is TRBV18 and J is TRBJ1-3; 10 nucleotides align to TRBD1. Germline values: CDR1 KGHSH, CDR2 LQKENI. J gave up 12 bases and V 4 bases, and 6 bases lay outside the gene matches. CDR3 size: 13 residues. The CDR3 region has the DNA TGTGCCAGCTCACGTGGGACAGGGGAACTCATATATTTT. As protein: CASSRGTGELIYF.

The chain employs TRBV5-1 and TRBJ2-1; no reliable D call. The length of the CDR3 is 14 residues. V was shortened by 0 bases and J by 2 bases, with 6 bases between the two germline ends. From germline, CDR1 is SGHRS and CDR2 YFSETQ. The CDR3, as DNA: TGCGCCAGCAGCTTGGGGCCAGCCTACAATGAGCAGTTCTTC. As protein: CASSLGPAYNEQFF. Supplemented by reference TRBV5-1 and TRBJ2-1, the full variable domain reads KAGVTQTPRYLIKTRGQQVTLSCSPISGHRSVSWYQQTPGQGLQFLFEYFSETQRNKGNFPGRFSGRQFSNSRSEMNVSTLELGDSALYLCASSLGPAYNEQFFGPGTRLTVL.

V is TRBV5-1 and J is TRBJ2-3, with 8 nucleotides matching TRBD2. The J segment lost 0 bases and the V segment lost 1 base, leaving 7 bases of the junction unmatched. CDR3 length: 17 amino acids. In germline, CDR1 is SGHRS, CDR2 YFSETQ. Written as DNA, the CDR3 is TGCGCCAGCAGCTTGTGGCGGGGGGATACTAGCACAGATACGCAGTATTTT. Translation gives CASSLWRGDTSTDTQYF.

In nucleotides, the CDR3 is TGTGCCAGCAGCCAAGCGGGGCAGCAGCAGCCCCAGCATTTT. It encodes CASSQAGQQQPQHF. This chain joins TRBV25-1 and TRBJ1-5; weak D call: TRBD1 (5 bases). This CDR3 is 14 amino acids long. V was trimmed by 6 bases and J by 7 bases, leaving 16 bases between them. Germline CDR1 MGHDK, CDR2 SYGVNS.

The chain links TRBV19 to TRBJ2-5; 10 bases are shared with TRBD2. V was clipped by 6 bases and J by 4 bases; unmatched bases: 8. The CDR3 is 15 amino acids. CDR1 is LNHDA and CDR2 is SQIVND in the germline V gene (reference sequence). The CDR3 here is CASRSRAGGRETQYF. The DNA for the CDR3 is TGTGCCAGTAGGTCGCGAGCGGGGGGGCGAGAGACCCAGTACTTC.